The clone carrying this T cell receptor (beta chain) was detected only a few times. This sample was included in a study of T cells in Graves' hyperthyroidism and ophthalmopathy. Germline CDR1 is KGHDR and CDR2 is SFDVKD. V lost 8 bases and J 1 base, leaving 4 bases between the germline ends. The CDR3 has 12 amino acids. The source material, RNA transcripts, was used to amplify TCR beta CDR3 regions. HTBI primers were the set used in a first-round RT-PCR of the TCR CDR3. TCRdb reanalysed the multiplex PCR reads using MiXCR and keeps one entry per CDR3 protein. Of 300,000 to 350,000 distinct CDR3 sequences in the sample, approximately 15% were seen once.

The sequence was obtained from a woman aged 25 to 39 with Graves' hyperthyroidism. This chain links TRBV24-1 with TRBJ2-2; the D is unclear. The sequenced sample consisted of blood. CDR3 sequence reads: CATNGNTGELFF. The CDR3 DNA reads TGTGCCACCAACGGGAACACCGGGGAGCTGTTTTTT.